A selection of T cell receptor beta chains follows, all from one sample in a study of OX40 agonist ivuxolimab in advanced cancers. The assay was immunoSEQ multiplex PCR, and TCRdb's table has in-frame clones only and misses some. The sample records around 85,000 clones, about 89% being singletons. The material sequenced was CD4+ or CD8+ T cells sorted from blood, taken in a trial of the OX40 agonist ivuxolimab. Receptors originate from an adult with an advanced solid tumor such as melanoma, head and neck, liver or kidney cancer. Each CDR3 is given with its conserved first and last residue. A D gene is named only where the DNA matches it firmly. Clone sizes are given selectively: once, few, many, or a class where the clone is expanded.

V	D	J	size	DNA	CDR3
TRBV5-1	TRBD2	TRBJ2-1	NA	TGCGCCAGCAGCTTGGTCGTCCTAGCGGGGCTACGGTACAATGAGCAGTTCTTC	CASSLVVLAGLRYNEQFF
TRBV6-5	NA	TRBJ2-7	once	TGTGCCAGCAGTTACGGGGGCATCGACTACGAGCAGTACTTC	CASSYGGIDYEQYF
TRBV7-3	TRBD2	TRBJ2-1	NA	TGTGCCAGCAGCGGAATTACTAGCGCACCCTACAATGAGCAGTTCTTC	CASSGITSAPYNEQFF
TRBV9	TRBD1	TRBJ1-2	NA	TGTGCCAGCAGCGGACAGGGAGGAACCTATGGCTACACCTTC	CASSGQGGTYGYTF
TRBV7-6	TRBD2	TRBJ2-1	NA	TGTGCCAGCAGCTTAGAGTTAGCGGGAGGACCCTACAATGAGCAGTTCTTC	CASSLELAGGPYNEQFF
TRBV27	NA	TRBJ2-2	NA	TGTGCCAGCAGTTTCGGCACGAACACCGGGGAGCTGTTTTTT	CASSFGTNTGELFF
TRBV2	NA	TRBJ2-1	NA	TGTGCCAGCAGTTTGTCCCAGGGCTGGGATGAGCAGTTCTTC	CASSLSQGWDEQFF
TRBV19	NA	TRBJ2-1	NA	TGTGCCAGTAGCGGAATCTTAGGGAATGAGCAGTTCTTC	CASSGILGNEQFF
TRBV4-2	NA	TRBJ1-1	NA	TGTGCCAGCAGCCATACAGGGATCACTGAAGCTTTCTTT	CASSHTGITEAFF
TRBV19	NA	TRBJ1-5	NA	TGTGCCAGTAGACCCCACAGTTCCAATCAGCCCCAGCATTTT	CASRPHSSNQPQHF
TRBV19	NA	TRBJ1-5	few	TGTGCCAGTAGTATAGATCCGCCGGGACACGGTTTTAGCAATCAGCCCCAGCATTTT	CASSIDPPGHGFSNQPQHF
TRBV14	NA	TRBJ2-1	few	TGTGCCAGCAGCCAAGAAGGTCTCAATGAGCAGTTCTTC	CASSQEGLNEQFF
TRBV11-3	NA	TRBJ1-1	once	TGTGCCAGCAGCTTAGTGATCGGAGGGAACACTGAAGCTTTCTTT	CASSLVIGGNTEAFF
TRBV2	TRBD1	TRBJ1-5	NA	TGTGCCAGCAGGATATATCAGGGGGTGGACAATCAGCCCCAGCATTTT	CASRIYQGVDNQPQHF
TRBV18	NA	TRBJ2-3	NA	TGTGCCAGCTCACCGATTTCAATAAGCGGCTTCACAGATACGCAGTATTTT	CASSPISISGFTDTQYF
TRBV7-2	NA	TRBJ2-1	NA	TGTGCCAGCAGCTTAGGACTCTACAATGAGCAGTTCTTC	CASSLGLYNEQFF
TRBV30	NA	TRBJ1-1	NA	TGTGCCTGGAGTGTCGTAGCGACTGAAGCTTTCTTT	CAWSVVATEAFF
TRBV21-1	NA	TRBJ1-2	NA	TGTGCCAGCAAAATAAACCAGGGGGCATTGGGCTATGGCTACACCTTC	CASKINQGALGYGYTF
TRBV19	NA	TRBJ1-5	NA	TGTGCCAGTAGTATGTATACAGTTCGTCAGCCCCAGCATTTT	CASSMYTVRQPQHF
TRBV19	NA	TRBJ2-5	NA	TGTGCCAGTAGTATAGATCTGGAGGCGGGGGAGACCCAGTACTTC	CASSIDLEAGETQYF
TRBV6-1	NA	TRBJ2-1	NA	TGTGCCACTGAGGATGTTGGCGGGAATGAGCAGTTCTTC	CATEDVGGNEQFF
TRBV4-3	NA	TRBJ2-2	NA	TGCGCCAGCAGCCAAGGCCAGGGAAACACCGGGGAGCTGTTTTTT	CASSQGQGNTGELFF
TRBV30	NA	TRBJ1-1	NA	TGTGCCTTCCTCGGGATACCGGCTGAAGCTTTCTTT	CAFLGIPAEAFF
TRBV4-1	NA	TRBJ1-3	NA	TGCGCCAGCAGCCTTCAGGGTGCCGGAAACACCATATATTTT	CASSLQGAGNTIYF